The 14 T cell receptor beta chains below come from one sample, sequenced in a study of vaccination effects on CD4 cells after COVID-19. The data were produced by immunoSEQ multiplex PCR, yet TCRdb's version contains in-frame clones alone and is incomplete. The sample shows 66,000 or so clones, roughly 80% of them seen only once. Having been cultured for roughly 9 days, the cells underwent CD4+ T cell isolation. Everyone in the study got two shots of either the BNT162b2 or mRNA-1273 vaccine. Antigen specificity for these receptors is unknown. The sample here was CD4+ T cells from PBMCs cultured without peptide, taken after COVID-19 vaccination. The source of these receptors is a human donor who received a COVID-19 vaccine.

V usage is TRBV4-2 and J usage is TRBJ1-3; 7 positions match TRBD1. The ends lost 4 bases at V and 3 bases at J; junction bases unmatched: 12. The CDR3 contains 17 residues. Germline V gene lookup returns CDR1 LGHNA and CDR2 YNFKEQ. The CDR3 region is CASSRPSGTAFGNTIYF. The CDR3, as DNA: TGTGCCAGCAGCCGCCCTTCCGGGACAGCATTTGGAAACACCATATATTTT.

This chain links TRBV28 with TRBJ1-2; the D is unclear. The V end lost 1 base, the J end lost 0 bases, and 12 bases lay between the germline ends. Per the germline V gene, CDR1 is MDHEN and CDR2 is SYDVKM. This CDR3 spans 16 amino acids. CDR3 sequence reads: CASSLFGSAPNYGYTF. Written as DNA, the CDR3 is TGTGCCAGCAGTTTATTCGGCAGTGCCCCTAACTATGGCTACACCTTC.

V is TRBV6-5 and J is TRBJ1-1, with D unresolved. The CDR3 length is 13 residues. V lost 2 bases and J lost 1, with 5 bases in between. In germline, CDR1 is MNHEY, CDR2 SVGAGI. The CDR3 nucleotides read TGTGCCAGCAGTTACACAGCGAACACTGAAGCTTTCTTT. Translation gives CASSYTANTEAFF.

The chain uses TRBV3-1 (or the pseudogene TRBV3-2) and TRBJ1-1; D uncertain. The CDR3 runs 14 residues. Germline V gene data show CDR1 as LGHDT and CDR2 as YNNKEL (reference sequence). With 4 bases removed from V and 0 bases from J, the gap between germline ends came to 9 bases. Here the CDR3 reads CASSRSSLNTEAFF. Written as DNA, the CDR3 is TGTGCCAGCAGCCGGAGTTCCTTGAACACTGAAGCTTTCTTT.

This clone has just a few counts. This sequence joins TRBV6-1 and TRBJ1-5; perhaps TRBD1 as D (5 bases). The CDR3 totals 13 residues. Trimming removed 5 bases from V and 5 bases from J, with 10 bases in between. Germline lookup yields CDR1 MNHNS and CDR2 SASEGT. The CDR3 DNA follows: TGTGCCAGCAGTAGGGGCGTCGATCAGCCCCAGCATTTT. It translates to CASSRGVDQPQHF.

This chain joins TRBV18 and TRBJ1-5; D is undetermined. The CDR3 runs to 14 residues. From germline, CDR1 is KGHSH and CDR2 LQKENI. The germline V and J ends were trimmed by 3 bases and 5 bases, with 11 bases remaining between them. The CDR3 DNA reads TGTGCCAGCTCACCGGGCGGCAGATATCAGCCCCAGCATTTT. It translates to CASSPGGRYQPQHF. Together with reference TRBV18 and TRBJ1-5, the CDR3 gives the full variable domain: NAGVMQNPRHLVRRRGQEARLRCSPMKGHSHVYWYRQLPEEGLKFMVYLQKENIIDESGMPKERFSAEFPKEGPSILRIQQVVRGDSAAYFCASSPGGRYQPQHFGDGTRLSIL.

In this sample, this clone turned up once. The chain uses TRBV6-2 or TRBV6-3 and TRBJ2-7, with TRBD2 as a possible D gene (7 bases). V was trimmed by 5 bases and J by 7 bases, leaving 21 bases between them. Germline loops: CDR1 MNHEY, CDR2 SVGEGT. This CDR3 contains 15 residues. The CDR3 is CASSDPRGARGEQYV. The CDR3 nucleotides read TGTGCCAGCAGTGACCCTCGGGGGGCCCGTGGGGAGCAGTACGTC.

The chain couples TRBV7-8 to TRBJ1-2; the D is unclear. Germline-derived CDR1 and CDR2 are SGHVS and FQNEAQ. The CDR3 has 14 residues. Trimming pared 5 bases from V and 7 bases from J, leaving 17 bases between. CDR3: CASSHLAWEVGYTF. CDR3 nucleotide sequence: TGTGCCAGCAGCCACTTAGCATGGGAAGTTGGCTACACCTTC.

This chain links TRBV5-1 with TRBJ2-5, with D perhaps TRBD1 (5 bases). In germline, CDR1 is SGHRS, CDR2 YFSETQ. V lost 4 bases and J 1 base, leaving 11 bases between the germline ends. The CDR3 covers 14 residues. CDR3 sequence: CASSAAGSQETQYF. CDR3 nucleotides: TGCGCCAGCAGCGCCGCAGGGTCCCAAGAGACCCAGTACTTC. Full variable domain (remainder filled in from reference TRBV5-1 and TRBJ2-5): KAGVTQTPRYLIKTRGQQVTLSCSPISGHRSVSWYQQTPGQGLQFLFEYFSETQRNKGNFPGRFSGRQFSNSRSEMNVSTLELGDSALYLCASSAAGSQETQYFGPGTRLLVL.

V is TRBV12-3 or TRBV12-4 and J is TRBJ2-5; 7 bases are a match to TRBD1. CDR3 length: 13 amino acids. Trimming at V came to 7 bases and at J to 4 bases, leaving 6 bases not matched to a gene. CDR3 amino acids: CASNLGDRETQYF. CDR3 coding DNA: TGTGCCAGCAACTTAGGGGACAGAGAGACCCAGTACTTC.

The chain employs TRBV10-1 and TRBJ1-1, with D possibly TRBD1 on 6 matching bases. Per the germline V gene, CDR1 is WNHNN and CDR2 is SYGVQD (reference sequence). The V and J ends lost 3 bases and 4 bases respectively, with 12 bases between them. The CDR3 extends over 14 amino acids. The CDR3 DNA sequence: TGCGCCAGCAGTGATGGGGGCCCCGCCACTGAAGCTTTCTTT. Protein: CASSDGGPATEAFF.

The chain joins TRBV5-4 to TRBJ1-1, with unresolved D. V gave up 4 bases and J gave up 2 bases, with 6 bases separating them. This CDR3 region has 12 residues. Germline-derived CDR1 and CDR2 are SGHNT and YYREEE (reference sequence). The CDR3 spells CASSPVNTEAFF. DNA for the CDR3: TGTGCCAGCAGCCCTGTAAACACTGAAGCTTTCTTT.

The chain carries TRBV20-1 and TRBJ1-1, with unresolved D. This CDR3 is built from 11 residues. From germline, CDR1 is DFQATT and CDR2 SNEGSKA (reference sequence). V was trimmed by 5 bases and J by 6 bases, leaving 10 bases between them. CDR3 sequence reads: CSAHGGSEAFF. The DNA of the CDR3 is TGCAGTGCTCACGGCGGTTCTGAAGCTTTCTTT.

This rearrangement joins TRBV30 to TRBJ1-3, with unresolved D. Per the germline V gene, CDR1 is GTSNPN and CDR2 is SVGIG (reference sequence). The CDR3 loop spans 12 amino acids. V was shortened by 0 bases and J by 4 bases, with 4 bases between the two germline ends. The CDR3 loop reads CAWSVRGNTIYF. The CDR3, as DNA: TGTGCCTGGAGTGTTCGGGGAAACACCATATATTTT.